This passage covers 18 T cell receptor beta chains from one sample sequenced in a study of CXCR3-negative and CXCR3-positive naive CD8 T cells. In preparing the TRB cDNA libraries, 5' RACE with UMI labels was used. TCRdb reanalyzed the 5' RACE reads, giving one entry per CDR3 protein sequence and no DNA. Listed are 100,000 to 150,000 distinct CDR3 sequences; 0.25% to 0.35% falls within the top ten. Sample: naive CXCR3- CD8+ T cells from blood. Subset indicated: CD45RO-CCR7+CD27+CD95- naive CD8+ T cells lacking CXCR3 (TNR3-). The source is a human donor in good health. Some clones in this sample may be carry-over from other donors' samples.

CDR3 sequence reads: CSEWTGGYNEQFF. V is TRBV29-1 and J is TRBJ2-1; TCRdb's D call, TRBD1, is unchecked because there is no DNA. The CDR3 consists of 13 residues. Germline CDR1 SQVTM, CDR2 ANQGSEA.

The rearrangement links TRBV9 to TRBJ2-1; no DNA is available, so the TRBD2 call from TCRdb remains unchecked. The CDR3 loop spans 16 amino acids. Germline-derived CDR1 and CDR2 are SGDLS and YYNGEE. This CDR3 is CASSPQAGGPLDEQFF.

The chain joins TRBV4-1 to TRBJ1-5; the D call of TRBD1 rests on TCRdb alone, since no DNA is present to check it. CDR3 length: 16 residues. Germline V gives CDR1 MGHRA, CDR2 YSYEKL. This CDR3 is CASSHPTGVSNQPQHF.

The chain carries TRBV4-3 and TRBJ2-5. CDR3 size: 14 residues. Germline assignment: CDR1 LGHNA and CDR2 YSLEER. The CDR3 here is CASSQDQGMMAQYF.

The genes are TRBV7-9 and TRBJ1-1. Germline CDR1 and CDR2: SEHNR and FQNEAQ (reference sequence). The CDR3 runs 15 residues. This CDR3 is CASSLGGDPKALAFF.

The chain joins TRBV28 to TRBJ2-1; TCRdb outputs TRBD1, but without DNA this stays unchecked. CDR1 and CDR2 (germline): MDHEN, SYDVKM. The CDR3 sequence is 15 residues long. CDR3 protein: CASSFAGQGRNEQFF.

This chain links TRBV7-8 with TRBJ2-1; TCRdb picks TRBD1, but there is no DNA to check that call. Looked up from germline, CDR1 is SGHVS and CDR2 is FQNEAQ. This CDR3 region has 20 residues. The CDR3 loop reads CASSSNYRDRGLRVYNEQFF.

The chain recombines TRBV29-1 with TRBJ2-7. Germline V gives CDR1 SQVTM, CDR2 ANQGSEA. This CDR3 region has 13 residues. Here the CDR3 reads CSCWDERTHEQYF.

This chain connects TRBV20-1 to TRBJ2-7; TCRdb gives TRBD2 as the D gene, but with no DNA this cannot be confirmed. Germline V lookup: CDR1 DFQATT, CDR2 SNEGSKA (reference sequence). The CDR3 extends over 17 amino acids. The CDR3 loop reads CSASNPGLAPIPYEQYF.

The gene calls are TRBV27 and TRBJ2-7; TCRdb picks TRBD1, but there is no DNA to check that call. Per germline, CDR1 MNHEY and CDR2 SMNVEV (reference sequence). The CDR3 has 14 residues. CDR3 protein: CASSEKQGEYEQYF.

The CDR3 region is CASSLRGRAETNQPQHF. The V call is TRBV12-3 or TRBV12-4, the J call TRBJ1-5. The CDR3 spans 17 residues.

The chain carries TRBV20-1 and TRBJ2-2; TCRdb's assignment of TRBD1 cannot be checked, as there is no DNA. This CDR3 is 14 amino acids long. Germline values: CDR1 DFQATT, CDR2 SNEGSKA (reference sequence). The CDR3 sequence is CSAWDRPNTGELFF.

The CDR3 here is CASSIGSFNQPQHF. The chain is built from TRBV19 and TRBJ1-5. CDR3 size: 14 residues. CDR1 is LNHDA, CDR2 SQIVND, per germline (reference sequence).

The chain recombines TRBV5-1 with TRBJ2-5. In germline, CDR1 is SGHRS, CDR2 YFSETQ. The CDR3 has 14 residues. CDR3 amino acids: CASSRYGVQETQYF.

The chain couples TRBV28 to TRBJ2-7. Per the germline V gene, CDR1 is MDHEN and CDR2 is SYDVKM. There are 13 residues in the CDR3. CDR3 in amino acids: CASSLTGPYEQYF.

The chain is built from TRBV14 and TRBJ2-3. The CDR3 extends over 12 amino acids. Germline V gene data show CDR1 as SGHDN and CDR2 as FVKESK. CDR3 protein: CASSQSADTQYF.

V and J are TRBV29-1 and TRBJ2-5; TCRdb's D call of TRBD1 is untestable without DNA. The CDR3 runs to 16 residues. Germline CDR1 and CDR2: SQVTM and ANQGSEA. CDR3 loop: CSAKLGGVLPQETQYF.

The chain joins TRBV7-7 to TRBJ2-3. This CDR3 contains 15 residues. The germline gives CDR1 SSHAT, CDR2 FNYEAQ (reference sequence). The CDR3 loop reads CASSLTVASTDTQYF.